One sample yielded the 18 T cell receptor beta chains listed below, sequenced in a study of T cell responses to AZD1222 COVID-19 vaccine. The assay was immunoSEQ multiplex PCR, and TCRdb's table has in-frame clones only and misses some. Of 65,000 to 90,000 clones in the sample, 89% are singletons; the top ten hold approximately 9.3%. The source was peripheral blood, collected 28 days after the second AZD1222 dose. These receptors were taken from an adult who received the AZD1222 COVID-19 vaccine.

The chain has TRBV5-1 and TRBJ1-2, with D unresolved. Germline-derived CDR1 and CDR2 are SGHRS and YFSETQ. There are 13 residues in the CDR3. V was pared by 3 bases and J by 2 bases, with 8 bases between. The DNA for the CDR3 is TGCGCCAGCAGCTCGGGATCAAACTATGGCTACACCTTC. This translates into CASSSGSNYGYTF.

This clone was detected once. This chain uses TRBV7-2 with TRBJ1-1; D may be TRBD1 (6 bases). V lost 5 bases and J lost 1, with 14 bases in between. The CDR3 totals 15 residues. CDR1 SGHTA and CDR2 FQGNSA come from the germline V gene. As DNA, the CDR3 is TGTGCCAGCAGCAGGGGGGTGAGGGGGAACACTGAAGCTTTCTTT. Residues: CASSRGVRGNTEAFF.

The chain employs TRBV5-6 and TRBJ2-7, with 7 bases fitting TRBD1. The CDR3 spans 14 residues. Germline values: CDR1 SGHDT, CDR2 YYEEEE. The V gene end was trimmed by 3 bases and the J gene end by 7 bases; junction bases not matched to a gene: 10. CDR3 bases: TGTGCCAGCAGCTCGACCCTAGGGGGCGGGGAGCAGTACGTC. Protein: CASSSTLGGGEQYV.

The table lists this clone with a count of one. V and J are TRBV18 and TRBJ2-3; 8 bases match TRBD2. The junction had 16 bases not matched to a gene; V was cut back by 8 bases and J by 0 bases. Germline CDR1 KGHSH, CDR2 LQKENI. The CDR3 is 18 residues long. The CDR3 DNA sequence: TGTGCCAGCACCAAAGTAAGCGGGAGCATGGGGAGCACAGATACGCAGTATTTT. Protein sequence: CASTKVSGSMGSTDTQYF.

The chain carries TRBV7-9 and TRBJ2-7; TRBD1 or TRBD2 may be the D gene (5 bases each). The CDR3 is 14 amino acids. Trimming left V 1 base short and J 5 bases short, with 12 bases between. From germline, CDR1 is SEHNR and CDR2 FQNEAQ (reference sequence). The CDR3 bases are TGTGCCAGCAGCTTAGTAGGGGACCGAAACGAGCAGTACTTC. This translates into CASSLVGDRNEQYF. The full variable domain, completed using reference TRBV7-9 and TRBJ2-7, is DTGVSQNPRHKITKRGQNVTFRCDPISEHNRLYWYRQTLGQGPEFLTYFQNEAQLEKSRLLSDRFSAERPKGSFSTLEIQRTEQGDSAMYLCASSLVGDRNEQYFGPGTRLTVT.

The chain uses TRBV10-2 and TRBJ1-1; D is unclear. Trimming took 2 bases from V and 4 from J, leaving 2 bases between them. The CDR3 is 11 residues long. Germline V CDR1 and CDR2: WSHSY, SAAADI. Here the CDR3 reads CASSEGTEAFF. The CDR3 region has the DNA TGCGCCAGCAGTGAGGGCACTGAAGCTTTCTTT.

V gene TRBV5-1 combines with J gene TRBJ2-3; 13 positions match TRBD2. Germline V gene sequence: CDR1 SGHRS, CDR2 YFSETQ. The J segment lost 2 bases and the V segment lost 4 bases, leaving 7 bases of the junction unmatched. The CDR3 runs 17 residues. The CDR3 spells CASSLGLAGADTDTQYF. CDR3 DNA sequence: TGCGCCAGCAGCCTCGGACTAGCGGGGGCCGACACAGATACGCAGTATTTT.

The rearrangement joins TRBV10-3 to TRBJ2-1; TRBD2 matches 10 bases. Trimming cost V 10 bases and J 3 bases; bases outside gene matches: 6. This CDR3 region has 14 residues. Germline-derived CDR1 and CDR2 are ENHRY and SYGVKD. The CDR3 spells CATGSSGSYNEQFF. In nucleotides, the CDR3 is TGTGCCACTGGATCTAGCGGGAGCTACAATGAGCAGTTCTTC.

This clone turned up a few times. This chain joins TRBV24-1 and TRBJ2-3; TRBD1 is a possible D gene (6 bases). Trimming removed 3 bases at V and 3 bases at J, with 9 bases between. Germline loops: CDR1 KGHDR, CDR2 SFDVKD. This CDR3 comprises 14 residues. The CDR3, as DNA: TGTGCCACCAGTGATATCGGACAGACAGATACGCAGTATTTT. Amino acids: CATSDIGQTDTQYF.

J is TRBJ2-2 and V is TRBV25-1; 13 bases match TRBD2. Germline lookup yields CDR1 MGHDK and CDR2 SYGVNS. This CDR3 region has 16 residues. The trim removed 3 bases at V and 6 bases at J, leaving 4 bases unmatched. Here the CDR3 reads CASSEGLAGWPGELFF. In DNA form, the CDR3 reads TGTGCCAGCAGTGAGGGACTAGCGGGATGGCCCGGGGAGCTGTTTTTT.

The chain combines TRBV6-2 or TRBV6-3 with TRBJ2-2; 7 nucleotides match TRBD1. V shed 7 bases and J 0 bases; nucleotides not matched to a gene: 8. CDR3 length: 16 amino acids. CDR1 is MNHEY and CDR2 is SVGEGT in the germline V gene. CDR3 in amino acids: CASNPGQEANTGELFF. CDR3 sequence (DNA): TGTGCCAGCAACCCCGGACAGGAAGCGAACACCGGGGAGCTGTTTTTT.

As regards this clone: At one end, the junction sequence differs from germline, possibly due to a read error. CDR3 sequence (DNA): TGTGCCAGCTCACACAATAAACAGGGTTACACTAAAGCTTTCTTT. Translated, it gives CASSHNKQGYTKAFF. The rearrangement joins TRBV18 to TRBJ1-1, with a tentative D call TRBD1 (6 bases). In germline, CDR1 is KGHSH, CDR2 LQKENI. The CDR3 loop spans 15 amino acids.

This chain links TRBV6-2 or TRBV6-3 with TRBJ2-3, with TRBD1 matching 8 bases. Germline CDR1 MNHEY, CDR2 SVGEGT. V was pared by 4 bases and J by 9 bases, with 9 bases of the junction left unmatched. CDR3 length: 14 amino acids. CDR3 protein: CASSLTGGNPTQYF. DNA for the CDR3: TGTGCCAGCAGTTTAACAGGGGGGAATCCCACGCAGTATTTT.

The chain has TRBV28 and TRBJ2-1; TRBD2 agrees at 8 bases. The CDR3 totals 15 residues. Germline trimming cut 1 base from V and 7 bases from J; bases unmatched to any gene: 6. Germline assignment: CDR1 MDHEN and CDR2 SYDVKM. The CDR3 coding sequence is TGTGCCAGCAGTTTATTCGGGACTAGTAGGAATGAGCAGTTCTTC. This sequence encodes CASSLFGTSRNEQFF.

This sequence joins TRBV7-2 and TRBJ1-1; D not certain. Germline V gene sequence: CDR1 SGHTA, CDR2 FQGNSA. V lost 4 bases and J 3 bases, leaving 15 bases between the germline ends. This CDR3 has 15 residues. In nucleotides, the CDR3 is TGTGCCAGCAGCTCCGTAGCCACGACACACACTGAAGCTTTCTTT. It codes for CASSSVATTHTEAFF.

This chain links TRBV2 with TRBJ2-7; D is uncertain. The V gene's germline CDR1 is SNHLY and CDR2 FYNNEI. This CDR3 region has 12 residues. The germline V and J ends were trimmed by 0 bases and 2 bases, with 2 bases remaining between them. CDR3 in amino acids: CASSEAPYEQYV. In DNA, the CDR3 is TGTGCCAGCAGTGAAGCCCCCTACGAGCAGTACGTC.

This sequence joins TRBV6-5 and TRBJ1-1, with TRBD1 matching 8 bases. The V segment lost 6 bases and the J segment 6 bases; nucleotides outside the gene matches: 12. This CDR3 is built from 15 residues. CDR1 is MNHEY, CDR2 SVGAGI, per germline. This chain's CDR3 is CASRPSLTGVPEAFF. In DNA form, the CDR3 reads TGTGCCAGCAGACCCAGCCTGACAGGGGTCCCTGAAGCTTTCTTT.

In DNA form, the CDR3 reads TGTGCCAGCAGCTCAAGGGCAACGGGGACGCGGAGCACTGAAGCTTTCTTT. Its translation: CASSSRATGTRSTEAFF. The gene calls are TRBV7-9 and TRBJ1-1, with TRBD1 as a possible D gene (5 bases). Germline CDR1 SEHNR, CDR2 FQNEAQ (reference sequence). The CDR3 length is 17 residues. Trimming took 4 bases from V and 4 from J, leaving 22 bases between them.